Presented here are 26 T cell receptor beta chains from one specimen sequenced in a study of T cell repertoires in cytomegalovirus infection. MiXCR, run by TCRdb on the reads, gives a single entry per CDR3 protein. The data show roughly 500,000 distinct CDR3 sequences, with 15% to 20% seen just once and approximately 24% held by the top ten. Specimen: CD8+ T cells from PBMCs. Receptors were obtained from a human donor in good health (CMV status not recorded). Some clones in this sample may be carry-over from other donors' samples.

The sample holds many counts of this clonotype. The chain has TRBV19 and TRBJ2-1, with 10 bases aligning to TRBD2. Losses at the gene ends were 8 bases for V and 5 bases for J; bases not matched to a gene: 9. This CDR3 has 15 amino acids. Germline assignment: CDR1 LNHDA and CDR2 SQIVND (reference sequence). The CDR3 loop is CASLAGGGSNNEQFF. CDR3 in DNA: TGTGCCAGTTTAGCGGGGGGCGGGTCAAACAATGAGCAGTTCTTC.

This clonotype has ten or more counts. The chain carries TRBV28 and TRBJ2-3; 9 bases line up with TRBD2. The CDR3 consists of 16 residues. Germline CDR1 is MDHEN and CDR2 is SYDVKM. V shed 7 bases and J 2 bases; nucleotides not matched to a gene: 10. CDR3 in DNA: TGTGCCAGCACCCCCCCTCAGCGGGAGGACACAGATACGCAGTATTTT. Amino acids: CASTPPQREDTDTQYF.

This rearrangement joins TRBV28 to TRBJ2-1; 7 positions agree with TRBD1. The CDR3 is 14 residues long. V shed 3 bases and J 5 bases; nucleotides not matched to a gene: 4. Germline CDR1 and CDR2: MDHEN and SYDVKM. The CDR3 loop reads CASSFKDRNNEQFF. Here the CDR3 DNA reads TGTGCCAGCAGTTTTAAGGACAGGAACAATGAGCAGTTCTTC.

This clonotype was counted many times. The J gene is TRBJ1-2, the V gene TRBV5-4, with unresolved D. The CDR3 is made up of 16 amino acids. Trimming removed 1 base from V and 0 bases from J, with 13 bases in between. Germline assignment: CDR1 SGHNT and CDR2 YYREEE (reference sequence). The CDR3 DNA reads TGTGCCAGCAGCTTGAAGAGGGAGGCACCTAACTATGGCTACACCTTC. This codes for CASSLKREAPNYGYTF.

In regard to this clonotype: This may be a read error: a much more frequent sequence differs by one nucleotide. V and J are TRBV12-3 or TRBV12-4 and TRBJ1-4; 8 nucleotides agree with TRBD1. CDR3 length equals 15 residues. CDR3: CASSFVTGGNENLFF. CDR3 nucleotides: TGTGCCAGCAGTTTTGTCACAGGGGGAAATGAAAACCTGTTTTTT.

With regard to this clonotype: Here the CDR3 omits its conserved ending phenylalanine or tryptophan, so a read error is the likely source. J is TRBJ2-5 and V is TRBV7-3; D is undetermined. Trimming shortened V by 4 bases and J by 5 bases, and 11 bases separated the two germline ends. The CDR3 has 13 amino acids. The germline gives CDR1 SGHTA, CDR2 FQGTGA. CDR3 sequence (DNA): TGTGCCAGCAGCTCCGGGCCTCTCGAGACCCAGTACTTA. It yields the protein CASSSGPLETQYL.

V usage is TRBV6-5 and J usage is TRBJ2-7; 8 nucleotides align to TRBD1. The J segment lost 3 bases and the V segment lost 2 bases, leaving 3 bases of the junction unmatched. Germline CDR1 reads MNHEY; CDR2 reads SVGAGI. The CDR3 runs to 14 residues. The chain's CDR3 is CASSYSGQGYEQYF. CDR3 coding DNA: TGTGCCAGCAGTTACAGCGGACAGGGCTACGAGCAGTACTTC.

Only a few counts were recorded for this clonotype. The genes are TRBV12-3 or TRBV12-4 and TRBJ1-2; D not certain. The V gene lost 3 bases and the J gene lost 7 bases, with 9 bases spanning the gap. This CDR3 has 12 amino acids. The chain's CDR3 is CASSLGDLGYTF. The CDR3, as DNA: TGTGCCAGCAGTTTGGGCGACCTTGGCTACACCTTC.

This clonotype was seen ten or more times. The chain employs TRBV5-6 and TRBJ1-5; D is perhaps TRBD1 (5 bases). In germline, CDR1 is SGHDT, CDR2 YYEEEE. V lost 4 bases, J lost 6 bases, and 8 bases lay in between. The CDR3 contains 12 residues. The CDR3 sequence: CASSAGFQPQHF. The CDR3 bases are TGTGCCAGCAGCGCAGGGTTTCAGCCCCAGCATTTT. Complete variable domain (other parts from reference TRBV5-6 and TRBJ1-5): DAGVTQSPTHLIKTRGQQVTLRCSPKSGHDTVSWYQQALGQGPQFIFQYYEEEERQRGNFPDRFSGHQFPNYSSELNVNALLLGDSALYLCASSAGFQPQHFGDGTRLSIL.

The chain couples TRBV6-1 to TRBJ1-6, with 9 bases matching TRBD1. V shed 1 base and J 9 bases; nucleotides not matched to a gene: 4. Germline values: CDR1 MNHNS, CDR2 SASEGT. There are 15 residues in the CDR3. The DNA for the CDR3 is TGTGCCAGCAGTGAAGGTGGACAGGGGACTTCACCCCTCCACTTT. Translating it yields CASSEGGQGTSPLHF.

This clonotype was seen ten or more times. The gene calls are TRBV28 and TRBJ2-6; D is undetermined. Trimming took off 6 bases at V and 0 bases at J, with 6 bases between the two ends. Germline lookup yields CDR1 MDHEN and CDR2 SYDVKM. This CDR3 spans 14 amino acids. The CDR3 region is CASRINSGANVLTF. The DNA of the CDR3 is TGTGCCAGCAGGATAAACTCTGGGGCCAACGTCCTGACTTTC. Based on the CDR3 plus reference TRBV28 and TRBJ2-6, the full variable domain is DVKVTQSSRYLVKRTGEKVFLECVQDMDHENMFWYRQDPGLGLRLIYFSYDVKMKEKGDIPEGYSVSREKKERFSLILESASTNQTSMYLCASRINSGANVLTFGAGSRLTVL.

This clonotype was detected only a few times. V usage is TRBV20-1 and J usage is TRBJ2-1; 10 bases agree with TRBD2. The germline gives CDR1 DFQATT, CDR2 SNEGSKA (reference sequence). CDR3 length: 15 residues. The V and J ends lost 5 bases and 5 bases, in that order; junction bases with no gene match: 9. The CDR3 sequence is CSAPSASGSDNEQFF. The CDR3 DNA sequence: TGCAGTGCTCCCTCCGCTAGCGGGAGCGACAATGAGCAGTTCTTC.

This clonotype was found many times. The chain links TRBV19 to TRBJ1-1; D is possibly TRBD1 (6 bases). V was cut by 10 bases and J by 0 bases, with 18 bases left in between. CDR1 and CDR2 from the germline V gene are LNHDA and SQIVND (reference sequence). This CDR3 contains 15 residues. CDR3 coding DNA: TGTGCCACCAAGGGGGACGGATGGGTGAACACTGAAGCTTTCTTT. This translates into CATKGDGWVNTEAFF.

This clonotype was counted many times. The CDR3 nucleotides are TGTGCCAGCAGCTTACCTGGCAGGGCCGTGCGGGAAAAACTGTTTTTT. Translating it yields CASSLPGRAVREKLFF. The chain employs TRBV6-1 and TRBJ1-4; D is perhaps TRBD1 (5 bases). Germline V gives CDR1 MNHNS, CDR2 SASEGT. This CDR3 contains 16 residues. The germline V and J ends were trimmed by 6 bases and 8 bases, with 22 bases remaining between them.

This clonotype has a handful of counts. DNA of the CDR3: TGTGCCATCAGTGAGTCTCGGGCGCGAGGCTATGGCTACACCTTC. This translates into CAISESRARGYGYTF. This sequence joins TRBV10-3 and TRBJ1-2; D gene ambiguous. V lost 0 bases to trimming and J lost 4 bases, with 12 bases between them. Germline V lookup: CDR1 ENHRY, CDR2 SYGVKD. The CDR3 length is 15 residues.

Note on this clonotype: A much larger clone sits a single nucleotide away, making a read error possible. The chain combines TRBV7-6 with TRBJ2-1, with 10 bases lining up with TRBD2. CDR1 is SGHVS and CDR2 is FNYEAQ in the germline V gene. The CDR3 consists of 17 residues. CDR3 nucleotide sequence: TGTGCCAGCAGCTCTCCCCCTCCTAGCGGGAGAACCAATGAGAAGTTCTTC. It specifies CASSSPPPSGRTNEKFF. Variable domain in full (rest from reference TRBV7-6 and TRBJ2-1): GAGVSQSPRYKVTKRGQDVALRCDPISGHVSLYWYRQALGQGPEFLTYFNYEAQQDKSGLPNDRFSAERPEGSISTLTIQRTEQRDSAMYRCASSSPPPSGRTNEKFFGPGTRLTVL.

This clonotype showed up many times. V and J are TRBV6-6 and TRBJ2-1, with 9 nucleotides matching TRBD2. Germline V gene data show CDR1 as MNHNY and CDR2 as SVGAGI (reference sequence). The CDR3 length is 15 residues. V dropped 6 bases and J dropped 5; count of bases not matched to a gene: 8. In nucleotides, the CDR3 is TGTGCCAGCAGCCGCGGGAGGGCCCTCGACAATGAGCAGTTCTTC. It codes for CASSRGRALDNEQFF.

This clonotype occurred many times. This chain links TRBV25-1 with TRBJ2-3; D possibly corresponds to TRBD2 (7 bases). V dropped 4 bases and J dropped 6 bases, with 17 bases sitting between them. Germline values: CDR1 MGHDK, CDR2 SYGVNS. CDR3 size: 15 residues. In DNA form, the CDR3 reads TGTGCCAGCAGTGGCGGGGGCCCCTTACCCGATACGCAGTATTTT. This codes for CASSGGGPLPDTQYF.

The chain is built from TRBV2 and TRBJ1-1; TRBD1 might be the D (5 bases). Trimming cost V 11 bases and J 5 bases, with 24 bases left between them. The germline CDR1 and CDR2 sequences are SNHLY and FYNNEI. This CDR3 has 15 amino acids. For the CDR3, the DNA is TGTGCCGACCGACCTTGGGGGGAGGGGTGGACTGAAGCTTTCTTT. As protein: CADRPWGEGWTEAFF.

This rearrangement joins TRBV27 to TRBJ1-1, with a possible D match to TRBD1 (5 bases). Between the trimmed V and J ends, which lost 0 bases and 1 base, there was a span of 12 bases. Germline V gene sequence: CDR1 MNHEY, CDR2 SMNVEV (reference sequence). The length of the CDR3 is 16 residues. The CDR3 DNA reads TGTGCCAGCAGTTTATCAGGAAAACAGGCGAACACTGAAGCTTTCTTT. Residues: CASSLSGKQANTEAFF.

Details on this clonotype: A much larger clone lies one base from this, so it may be a read error. The chain links TRBV11-2 to TRBJ1-1; 8 bases are shared with TRBD1. CDR3 length: 15 amino acids. Germline V lookup: CDR1 SGHAT, CDR2 FQNNGV. The CDR3 region is CASSRRTGIDTVAFF. DNA of the CDR3: TGTGCCAGCAGCCGTCGGACAGGGATTGACACTGTAGCTTTCTTT.

This clonotype has a single count. This clone may be a read error of a much larger clone one base away. This CDR3 fails to terminate in the conserved phenylalanine or tryptophan, so it likely reflects a read error. The chain uses TRBV7-3 and TRBJ2-5; 7 bases agree with TRBD1. The trim removed 3 bases at V and 2 bases at J, leaving 6 bases unmatched. The CDR3 spans 15 residues. Germline CDR1 SGHTA, CDR2 FQGTGA. CDR3 loop: CASSFPGRGQETQYL. CDR3 nucleotide sequence: TGTGCCAGCAGCTTTCCTGGCAGGGGGCAAGAGACCCAGTACTTA.

There are many counts of this clonotype. This chain uses TRBV7-8 with TRBJ1-2, with a possible D match to TRBD1 (5 bases). Trimming removed 5 bases at V and 2 bases at J, with 15 bases between. Germline assignment: CDR1 SGHVS and CDR2 FQNEAQ. The length of the CDR3 is 15 residues. DNA for the CDR3: TGTGCCAGCAGCCATGCTTCTGGGGCGAACTATGGCTACACCTTC. As protein: CASSHASGANYGYTF.

Ten or more counts support this clonotype. The CDR3 loop is CASSQASGGPLGNEQFF. The CDR3 nucleotides are TGTGCCAGCAGTCAGGCTAGCGGGGGCCCGTTGGGCAATGAGCAGTTCTTC. The chain combines TRBV6-6 with TRBJ2-1, with TRBD2 identical over 10 bases. This CDR3 comprises 17 residues. Trimming at V came to 5 bases and at J to 6 bases, leaving 13 bases not matched to a gene. From germline, CDR1 is MNHNY and CDR2 SVGAGI (reference sequence).

The chain links TRBV27 to TRBJ1-2, with TRBD1 matching over 8 bases. V dropped 1 base and J dropped 2; count of bases not matched to a gene: 9. The CDR3 consists of 17 residues. Germline V gives CDR1 MNHEY, CDR2 SMNVEV (reference sequence). CDR3 sequence (DNA): TGTGCCAGCAGTTTATTTCCCCCAGGACAGGGAAACTATGGCTACACCTTC. The encoded protein is CASSLFPPGQGNYGYTF.

The rearrangement links TRBV7-2 to TRBJ2-1; 11 positions agree with TRBD2. This CDR3 has 17 amino acids. J was trimmed by 5 bases and V by 5 bases; bases with no gene match: 11. Germline V gene data show CDR1 as SGHTA and CDR2 as FQGNSA. CDR3 in DNA: TGTGCCAGCAGCCCCGGGACTAGCGGACCAACCGACAATGAGCAGTTCTTC. Amino acids: CASSPGTSGPTDNEQFF. Full variable domain (outside the CDR3, taken from reference TRBV7-2 and TRBJ2-1): GAGVSQSPSNKVTEKGKDVELRCDPISGHTALYWYRQSLGQGLEFLIYFQGNSAPDKSGLPSDRFSAERTGGSVSTLTIQRTQQEDSAVYLCASSPGTSGPTDNEQFFGPGTRLTVL.